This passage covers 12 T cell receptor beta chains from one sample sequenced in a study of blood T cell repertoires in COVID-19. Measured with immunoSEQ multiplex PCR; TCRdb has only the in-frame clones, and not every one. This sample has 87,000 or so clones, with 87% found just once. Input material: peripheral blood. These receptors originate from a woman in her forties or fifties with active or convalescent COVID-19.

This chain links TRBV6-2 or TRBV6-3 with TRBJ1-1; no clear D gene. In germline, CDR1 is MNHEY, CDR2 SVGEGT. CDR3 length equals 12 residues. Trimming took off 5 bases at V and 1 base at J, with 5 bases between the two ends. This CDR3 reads CASSLTNTEAFF. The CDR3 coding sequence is TGTGCCAGCAGTCTAACGAACACTGAAGCTTTCTTT.

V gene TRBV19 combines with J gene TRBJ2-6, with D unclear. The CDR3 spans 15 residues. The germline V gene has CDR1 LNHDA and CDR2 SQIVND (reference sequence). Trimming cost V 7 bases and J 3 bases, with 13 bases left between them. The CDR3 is CASNDMSGGANVLTF. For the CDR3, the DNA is TGTGCCAGTAATGATATGAGTGGTGGGGCCAACGTCCTGACTTTC. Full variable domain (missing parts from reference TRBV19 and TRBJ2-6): DGGITQSPKYLFRKEGQNVTLSCEQNLNHDAMYWYRQDPGQGLRLIYYSQIVNDFQKGDIAEGYSVSREKKESFPLTVTSAQKNPTAFYLCASNDMSGGANVLTFGAGSRLTVL.

CDR3 DNA: TGCGCCAGCTCGTTGGGGGCTAGCGGGCAAGATACGCAGTATTTT. Amino acid sequence: CASSLGASGQDTQYF. The rearrangement joins TRBV5-1 to TRBJ2-3, with 8 bases matching TRBD2. The CDR3 has 15 residues. Per the germline V gene, CDR1 is SGHRS and CDR2 is YFSETQ. V dropped 7 bases and J dropped 5; count of bases not matched to a gene: 12.

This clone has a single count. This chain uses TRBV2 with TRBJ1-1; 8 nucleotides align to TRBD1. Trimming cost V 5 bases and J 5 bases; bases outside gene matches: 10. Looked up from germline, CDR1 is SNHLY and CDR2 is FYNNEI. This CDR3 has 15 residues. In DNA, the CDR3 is TGTGCCAGCAGTCCAGCTGACAGGGGAGAAACTGAAGCTTTCTTT. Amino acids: CASSPADRGETEAFF.

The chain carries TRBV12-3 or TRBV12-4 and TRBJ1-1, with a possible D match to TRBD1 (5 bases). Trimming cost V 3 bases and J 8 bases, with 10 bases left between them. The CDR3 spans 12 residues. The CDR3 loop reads CASSLSAGEAFF. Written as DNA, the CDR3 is TGTGCCAGCAGTTTGTCGGCAGGGGAAGCTTTCTTT.

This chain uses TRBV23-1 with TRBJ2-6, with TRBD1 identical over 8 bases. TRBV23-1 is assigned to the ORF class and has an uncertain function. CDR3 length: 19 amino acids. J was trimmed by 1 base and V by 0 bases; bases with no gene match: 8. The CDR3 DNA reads TGCGCCAGCAGTCAATCCCCCGACAGGGGCCCTTCTGGGGCCAACGTCCTGACTTTC. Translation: CASSQSPDRGPSGANVLTF.

The CDR3 protein is CASSPGLQGDGYTF. In nucleotides, the CDR3 is TGTGCCAGCTCACCGGGACTCCAAGGGGATGGCTACACCTTC. The chain employs TRBV18 and TRBJ1-2; perhaps TRBD1 as D (5 bases). Trimming took 3 bases from V and 6 from J, leaving 14 bases between them. This CDR3 comprises 14 residues. CDR1 and CDR2 from the germline V gene are KGHSH and LQKENI.

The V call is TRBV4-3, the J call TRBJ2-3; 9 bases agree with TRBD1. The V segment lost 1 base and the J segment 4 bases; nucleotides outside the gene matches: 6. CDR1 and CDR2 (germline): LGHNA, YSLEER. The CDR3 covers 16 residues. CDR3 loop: CASSQGGDRGSDTQYF. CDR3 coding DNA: TGCGCCAGCAGCCAAGGGGGAGACAGGGGGTCAGATACGCAGTATTTT.

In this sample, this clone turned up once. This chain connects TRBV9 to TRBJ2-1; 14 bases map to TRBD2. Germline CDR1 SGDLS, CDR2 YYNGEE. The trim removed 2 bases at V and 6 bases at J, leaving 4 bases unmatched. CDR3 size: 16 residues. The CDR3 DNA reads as TGTGCCAGCAGCGTGGCGACTAGCGGGGGGGTCAATGAGCAGTTCTTC. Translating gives CASSVATSGGVNEQFF.

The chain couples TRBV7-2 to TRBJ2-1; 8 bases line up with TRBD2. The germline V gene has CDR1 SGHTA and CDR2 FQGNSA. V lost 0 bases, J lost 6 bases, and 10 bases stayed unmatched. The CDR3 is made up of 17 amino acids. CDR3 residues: CASSLARLGGGPNEQFF. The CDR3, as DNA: TGTGCCAGCAGCTTAGCCCGCCTCGGCGGGGGGCCCAATGAGCAGTTCTTC.

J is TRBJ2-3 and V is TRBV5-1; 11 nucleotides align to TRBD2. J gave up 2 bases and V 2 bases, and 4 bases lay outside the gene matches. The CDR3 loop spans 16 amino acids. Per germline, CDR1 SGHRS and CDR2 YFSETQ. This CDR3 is CASSLLAGAYTDTQYF. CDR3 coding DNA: TGCGCCAGCAGCTTACTAGCGGGGGCCTACACAGATACGCAGTATTTT.

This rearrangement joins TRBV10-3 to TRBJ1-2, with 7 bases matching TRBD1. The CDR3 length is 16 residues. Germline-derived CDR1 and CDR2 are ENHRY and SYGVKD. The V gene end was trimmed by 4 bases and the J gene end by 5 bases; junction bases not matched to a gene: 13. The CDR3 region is CAISGTDRLFEYGYTF. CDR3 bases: TGTGCCATCAGTGGAACGGACAGGTTGTTTGAGTATGGCTACACCTTC.